The entry below describes one TCR beta chain. Sequencing was performed with immunoSEQ multiplex PCR; in TCRdb, only in-frame clones are kept and a portion is missing. The repertoire holds about 160,000 clones, 95% to 96% seen once, with more than 0.7% in the top ten. This sample was included in a study of cytomegalovirus exposure and HLA in healthy donors. After removal of 6 bases from V and 9 bases from J, the junction contained 6 bases not matched to a gene. The CDR3 is made up of 11 amino acids. Germline lookup yields CDR1 GTSNPN and CDR2 SVGIG (reference sequence). The chain employs TRBV30 and TRBJ2-3, with 7 bases identical to TRBD2. The material sequenced was PBMCs. The sequence was obtained from a woman aged 18-35 years in good health and CMV-seronegative. The CDR3 nucleotides are TGTGCCTGCATTGTGGGGGGGACGCAGTATTTT. It specifies CACIVGGTQYF. The full variable domain, its missing parts supplied by reference TRBV30 and TRBJ2-3, is SQTIHQWPATLVQPVGSPLSLECTVEGTSNPNLYWYRQAAGRGLQLLFYSVGIGQISSEVPQNLSASRPQDRQFILSSKKLLLSDSGFYLCACIVGGTQYFGPGTRLTVL.